The clone carrying this T cell receptor beta chain has more than one count but fewer than ten. What it binds is unknown. V lost 5 bases to trimming and J lost 0 bases, with 9 bases between them. This CDR3 contains 14 residues. CDR1 MNHEY and CDR2 SVGAGI come from the germline V gene. The sample comes from a study of tumor-infiltrating lymphocytes in primary liver carcinoma. Study information: The patient population consisted of men and women between 30 and 69 years of age. Overall study findings and caveats: Tumor region pairs outstripped tumor-adjacent and tumor-blood pairs in overlap.

Synthesis of TCR beta cDNA was carried out from approximately 500 ng total RNA with a constant-region primer. It was through three nested multiplex PCR rounds of slightly modified ARM-PCR that TCR beta libraries arose. Both of the initial two PCR rounds ran for 10 cycles and employed TRBV1-TRBV30 forward primers alongside a C-beta reverse primer. In TCRdb, the multiplex PCR reads were re-called with MiXCR into one record per CDR3 protein. Of about 180,000 distinct CDR3 sequences in the sample, about 60% were seen once. Unsorted whole blood served as the source of blood RNA, and germline DNA was extracted as well.

The rearrangement uses TRBV6-5 and TRBJ2-3; D uncertain. This clonotype was sampled from a man aged 40-50 years with primary liver carcinoma and hepatitis B virus infection. The sequencing sample was made of peripheral blood. DNA for the CDR3: TGTGCCAGCAGTCCCCTCCGGAGCACAGATACGCAGTATTTT. The encoded protein is CASSPLRSTDTQYF.